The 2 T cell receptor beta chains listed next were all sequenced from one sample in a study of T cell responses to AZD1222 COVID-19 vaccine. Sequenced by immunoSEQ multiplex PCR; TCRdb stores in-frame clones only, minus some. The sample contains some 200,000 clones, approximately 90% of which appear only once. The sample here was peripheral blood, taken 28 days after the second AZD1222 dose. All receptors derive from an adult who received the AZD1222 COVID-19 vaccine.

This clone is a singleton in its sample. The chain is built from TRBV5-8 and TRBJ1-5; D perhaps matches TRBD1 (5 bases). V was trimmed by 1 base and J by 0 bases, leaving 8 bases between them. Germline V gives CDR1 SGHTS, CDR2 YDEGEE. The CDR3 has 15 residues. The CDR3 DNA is TGTGCCAGCAGCTTGTCCACAGGTAGCAATCAGCCCCAGCATTTT. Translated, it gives CASSLSTGSNQPQHF. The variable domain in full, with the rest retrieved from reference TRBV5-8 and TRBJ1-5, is EAGVTQSPTHLIKTRGQQATLRCSPISGHTSVYWYQQALGLGLQFLLWYDEGEERNRGNFPPRFSGRQFPNYSSELNVNALELEDSALYLCASSLSTGSNQPQHFGDGTRLSIL.

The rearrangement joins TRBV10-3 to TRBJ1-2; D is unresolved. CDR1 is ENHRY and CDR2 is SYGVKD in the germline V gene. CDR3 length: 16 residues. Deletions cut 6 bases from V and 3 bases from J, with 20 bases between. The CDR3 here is CAISQGQVAQDYGYTF. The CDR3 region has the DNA TGTGCCATCAGCCAAGGCCAAGTCGCCCAAGACTATGGCTACACCTTC.